This T cell receptor (beta chain) emerged from a study of long-term antiretroviral therapy in people with HIV. Study results and caveats: Clonal populations expanded prior to ART predominated within the repertoire at all time points. Versus controls, repertoires in people with HIV had narrower CDR3 length ranges. Blood obtained between about 2004 and 2017 may reflect older ART regimens.

The table lists this clone with a count of one. Its matching antigen is unknown. This was the immunoSEQ v3.0 assay at survey level. Clones were read by immunoSEQ multiplex PCR, and TCRdb kept only the in-frame ones, dropping some. The sample includes approximately 35,000 clones, about 94% seen only once; the top ten take about 4%. With 1 base removed from V and 8 bases from J, the gap between germline ends came to 12 bases. The CDR3 contains 14 residues. Germline assignment: CDR1 SEHNR and CDR2 FQNEAQ (reference sequence). The source of this sequence is a woman between 50 and 59 years old with HIV. The chain recombines TRBV7-9 with TRBJ2-1; TRBD1 is a possible D gene (6 bases). Sequences were derived from unsorted PBMCs, sampled 5 to 5.5 years after starting antiretroviral therapy. The DNA for the CDR3 is TGTGCCAGCAGCTTAGTCCAGGGGTACGATGAGCAGTTCTTC. As protein: CASSLVQGYDEQFF.